These 14 T cell receptor beta chains were all obtained from the same sample, sequenced in a study of blood T cell repertoires in COVID-19. The data were produced by immunoSEQ multiplex PCR, yet TCRdb's version contains in-frame clones alone and is incomplete. The table lists about 58,000 clones, around 85% of them singletons. Material for sequencing was peripheral blood. The origin of the receptors is a woman aged 70 to 79 with active COVID-19.

The rearrangement uses TRBV11-2 and TRBJ1-2; D gene uncertain. This CDR3 contains 16 residues. Per germline, CDR1 SGHAT and CDR2 FQNNGV. Trimming removed 2 bases from V and 3 bases from J, with 16 bases in between. CDR3: CASSLSPQVADYGYTF. The CDR3 coding sequence is TGTGCCAGCAGCTTATCCCCCCAAGTCGCGGACTATGGCTACACCTTC.

This clone was observed once. The rearrangement links TRBV5-1 to TRBJ2-3; 11 bases line up with TRBD2. CDR1 SGHRS and CDR2 YFSETQ come from the germline V gene. V dropped 4 bases and J dropped 3; count of bases not matched to a gene: 10. CDR3 length: 17 residues. As DNA, the CDR3 is TGCGCCAGCAGCCCGTCACTAGCGGGAGTTTTAACAGATACGCAGTATTTT. Translation: CASSPSLAGVLTDTQYF. Full variable domain (outside the CDR3, taken from reference TRBV5-1 and TRBJ2-3): KAGVTQTPRYLIKTRGQQVTLSCSPISGHRSVSWYQQTPGQGLQFLFEYFSETQRNKGNFPGRFSGRQFSNSRSEMNVSTLELGDSALYLCASSPSLAGVLTDTQYFGPGTRLTVL.

This rearrangement joins TRBV14 to TRBJ2-7; the match to TRBD1 covers 10 bases. V lost 8 bases and J lost 4; bases outside the gene matches: 8. Per germline, CDR1 SGHDN and CDR2 FVKESK. This CDR3 is built from 14 residues. CDR3 coding DNA: TGTGCCAGCGGCATGACAGGGGGCAGATACGAGCAGTACTTC. It codes for CASGMTGGRYEQYF.

A remark on this clone: Because the CDR3 is missing its conserved closing phenylalanine or tryptophan, this is likely a read error. The chain joins TRBV5-1 to TRBJ1-1; D unclear. V gave up 0 bases and J gave up 5 bases, with 8 bases separating them. The CDR3 has 13 residues. Germline V gene lookup returns CDR1 SGHRS and CDR2 YFSETQ. The CDR3 region is CASSLVRETEAFL. For the CDR3, the DNA is TGCGCCAGCAGCTTGGTGCGGGAAACTGAAGCTTTCCTT.

The chain recombines TRBV24-1 with TRBJ1-1; 9 bases align to TRBD1. V lost 4 bases and J lost 2; bases outside the gene matches: 4. CDR3 size: 15 residues. The V gene's germline CDR1 is KGHDR and CDR2 SFDVKD. The CDR3 nucleotides read TGTGCCACCAGTGAACGCACAGGGGGCAACACTGAAGCTTTCTTT. Residues: CATSERTGGNTEAFF.

The chain joins TRBV10-3 to TRBJ1-4; weak D call: TRBD1 (6 bases). The CDR3 length is 13 residues. Trimming stripped 4 bases from V and 6 bases from J, with 9 bases between. CDR1 is ENHRY and CDR2 is SYGVKD in the germline V gene. The CDR3 loop reads CAISAGGYEKLFF. In nucleotides, the CDR3 is TGTGCCATCAGTGCGGGGGGCTATGAAAAACTGTTTTTT.

This chain uses TRBV9 with TRBJ1-1, with TRBD1 identical over 8 bases. With V trimmed by 1 base and J by 7 bases, 9 bases remained unmatched. Germline CDR1 SGDLS, CDR2 YYNGEE. The CDR3 length is 15 residues. In DNA form, the CDR3 reads TGTGCCAGCAGCGTAACGGACAGGGCTTGGGGTGAAGCTTTCTTT. Translated, it gives CASSVTDRAWGEAFF.

The chain has TRBV19 and TRBJ2-2; D may be TRBD2 (5 bases). Between the trimmed V and J ends, which lost 6 bases and 6 bases, there was a span of 14 bases. This CDR3 has 14 amino acids. Looked up from germline, CDR1 is LNHDA and CDR2 is SQIVND (reference sequence). The CDR3 protein is CASSSGGLAGELFF. In DNA, the CDR3 is TGTGCCAGTAGCAGCGGCGGGTTGGCCGGGGAGCTGTTTTTT.

The chain recombines TRBV4-1 with TRBJ1-4, with D possibly TRBD1 on 6 matching bases. V shed 4 bases and J shed 4 bases, with 13 bases lying between them. This CDR3 is built from 15 residues. CDR1 is MGHRA, CDR2 YSYEKL, per germline. The CDR3 spells CASSPGDRNNEKLFF. In DNA form, the CDR3 reads TGCGCCAGCAGCCCAGGGGACCGTAATAATGAAAAACTGTTTTTT.

The chain is built from TRBV28 and TRBJ2-7; D gene uncertain. Germline CDR1 and CDR2: MDHEN and SYDVKM. V lost 4 bases, J lost 4 bases, and 5 bases lay in between. The CDR3 is 11 residues long. The DNA for the CDR3 is TGTGCCAGCAGTTCCAGATACGAGCAGTACTTC. It yields the protein CASSSRYEQYF.

V is TRBV23-1 and J is TRBJ2-2; the match to TRBD2 covers 8 bases. Being an ORF, TRBV23-1 has a function that is uncertain. This CDR3 contains 16 residues. J was trimmed by 4 bases and V by 0 bases; bases with no gene match: 4. Written as DNA, the CDR3 is TGCGCCAGCAGTCAATCACCGGGAGGGGCCACCGGGGAGCTGTTTTTT. It translates to CASSQSPGGATGELFF.

The chain joins TRBV5-1 to TRBJ1-2; D possibly corresponds to TRBD1 (5 bases). The germline V gene has CDR1 SGHRS and CDR2 YFSETQ. The V and J ends lost 4 bases and 6 bases respectively, with 16 bases between them. This CDR3 comprises 14 residues. CDR3 nucleotide sequence: TGCGCCAGCAGCCCAGGACAAAACGACGATGGCTACACCTTC. It translates to CASSPGQNDDGYTF.

The chain carries TRBV7-3 and TRBJ2-7; 14 nucleotides align to TRBD2. From germline, CDR1 is SGHTA and CDR2 FQGTGA. This CDR3 spans 15 amino acids. V trimming: 4 bases; J trimming: 8 bases; junction bases outside the gene matches: 7. DNA for the CDR3: TGTGCCAGCAGCTCCTGGACTAGCGGGAGGAGTCAGCAGTACTTC. Protein sequence: CASSSWTSGRSQQYF.

The chain carries TRBV7-3 and TRBJ2-5, with D hard to call. Germline V lookup: CDR1 SGHTA, CDR2 FQGTGA. V lost 1 base, J lost 5 bases, and 8 bases lay in between. The CDR3 extends over 13 amino acids. CDR3 in DNA: TGTGCCAGCAGCTTAAGTCGCCGGGAGACCCAGTACTTC. This sequence encodes CASSLSRRETQYF.